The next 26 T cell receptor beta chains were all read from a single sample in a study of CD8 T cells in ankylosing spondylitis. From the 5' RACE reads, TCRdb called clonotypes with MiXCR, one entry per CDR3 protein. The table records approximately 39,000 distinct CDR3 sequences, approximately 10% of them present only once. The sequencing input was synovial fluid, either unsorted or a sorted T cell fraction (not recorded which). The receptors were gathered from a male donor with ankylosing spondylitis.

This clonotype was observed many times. The CDR3 sequence: CASSIGNQPQHF. In DNA form, the CDR3 reads TGTGCCAGTAGTATAGGAAATCAGCCCCAGCATTTT. The chain carries TRBV19 and TRBJ1-5; no firm D call. From germline, CDR1 is LNHDA and CDR2 SQIVND (reference sequence). V was clipped by 1 base and J by 4 bases, with 2 bases between them. The CDR3 contains 12 residues. The full variable domain, in which reference TRBV19 and TRBJ1-5 provide the parts outside the CDR3, is DGGITQSPKYLFRKEGQNVTLSCEQNLNHDAMYWYRQDPGQGLRLIYYSQIVNDFQKGDIAEGYSVSREKKESFPLTVTSAQKNPTAFYLCASSIGNQPQHFGDGTRLSIL.

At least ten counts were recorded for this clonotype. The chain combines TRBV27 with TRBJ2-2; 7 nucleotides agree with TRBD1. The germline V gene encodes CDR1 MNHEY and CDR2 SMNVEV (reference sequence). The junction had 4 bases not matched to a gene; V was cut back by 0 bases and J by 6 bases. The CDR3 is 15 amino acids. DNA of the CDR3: TGTGCCAGCAGTTTATCGCCTACAGGGGCCGGGGAGCTGTTTTTT. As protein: CASSLSPTGAGELFF.

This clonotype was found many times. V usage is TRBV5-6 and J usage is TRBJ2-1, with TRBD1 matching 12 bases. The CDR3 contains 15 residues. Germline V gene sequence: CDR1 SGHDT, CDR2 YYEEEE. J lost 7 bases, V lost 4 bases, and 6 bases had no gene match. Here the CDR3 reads CASSRDRGQRNEQFF. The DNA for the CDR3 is TGTGCCAGCAGCCGGGACAGGGGGCAAAGGAATGAGCAGTTCTTC.

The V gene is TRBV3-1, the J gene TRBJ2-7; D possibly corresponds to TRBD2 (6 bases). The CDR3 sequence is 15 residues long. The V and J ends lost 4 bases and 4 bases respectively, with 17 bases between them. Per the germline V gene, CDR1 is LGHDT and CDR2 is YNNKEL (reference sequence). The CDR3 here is CASSPRAGWGYEQYF. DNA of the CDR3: TGTGCCAGCAGCCCCAGAGCGGGCTGGGGATACGAGCAGTACTTC.

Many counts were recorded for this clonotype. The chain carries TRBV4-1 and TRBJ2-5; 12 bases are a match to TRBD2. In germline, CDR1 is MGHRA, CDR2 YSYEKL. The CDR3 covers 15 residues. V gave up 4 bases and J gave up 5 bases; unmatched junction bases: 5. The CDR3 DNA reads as TGCGCCAGCAGCCCGACTAGCGGGAGTCAGGAGACCCAGTACTTC. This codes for CASSPTSGSQETQYF.

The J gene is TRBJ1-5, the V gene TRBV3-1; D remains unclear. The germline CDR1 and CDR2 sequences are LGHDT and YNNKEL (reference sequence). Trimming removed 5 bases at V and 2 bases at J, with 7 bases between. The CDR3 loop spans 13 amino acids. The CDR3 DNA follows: TGTGCCAGCAGCGGGCCGGGCAATCAGCCCCAGCATTTT. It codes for CASSGPGNQPQHF.

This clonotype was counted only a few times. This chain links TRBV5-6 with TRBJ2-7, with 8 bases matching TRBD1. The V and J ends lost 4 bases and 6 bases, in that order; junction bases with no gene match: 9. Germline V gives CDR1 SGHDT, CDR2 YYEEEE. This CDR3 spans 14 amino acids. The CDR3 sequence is CASSTTGTGIEQYF. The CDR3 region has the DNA TGTGCCAGCAGCACCACCGGGACAGGTATCGAGCAGTACTTC.

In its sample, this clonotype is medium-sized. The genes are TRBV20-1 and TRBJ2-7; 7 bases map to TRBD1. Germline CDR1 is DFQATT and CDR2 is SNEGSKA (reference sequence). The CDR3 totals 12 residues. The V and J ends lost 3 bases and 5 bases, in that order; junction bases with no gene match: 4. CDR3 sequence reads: CSARNRGHEQYF. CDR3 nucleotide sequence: TGCAGTGCTAGGAACAGGGGCCACGAGCAGTACTTC.

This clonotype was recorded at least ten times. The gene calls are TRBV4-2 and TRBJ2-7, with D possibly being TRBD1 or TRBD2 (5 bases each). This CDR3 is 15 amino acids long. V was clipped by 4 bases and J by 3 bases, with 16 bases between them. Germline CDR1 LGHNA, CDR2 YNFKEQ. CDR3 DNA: TGTGCCAGCAGCCCAAACCAGGGAGTCGTCTACGAGCAGTACTTC. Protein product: CASSPNQGVVYEQYF.

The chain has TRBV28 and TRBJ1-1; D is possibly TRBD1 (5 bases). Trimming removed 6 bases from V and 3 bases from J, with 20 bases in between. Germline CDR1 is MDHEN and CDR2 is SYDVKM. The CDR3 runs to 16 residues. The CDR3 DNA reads TGTGCCAGCAGACGGGACGGGGGGGGTAGGGACACTGAAGCTTTCTTT. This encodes CASRRDGGGRDTEAFF. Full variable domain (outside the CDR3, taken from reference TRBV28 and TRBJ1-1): DVKVTQSSRYLVKRTGEKVFLECVQDMDHENMFWYRQDPGLGLRLIYFSYDVKMKEKGDIPEGYSVSREKKERFSLILESASTNQTSMYLCASRRDGGGRDTEAFFGQGTRLTVV.

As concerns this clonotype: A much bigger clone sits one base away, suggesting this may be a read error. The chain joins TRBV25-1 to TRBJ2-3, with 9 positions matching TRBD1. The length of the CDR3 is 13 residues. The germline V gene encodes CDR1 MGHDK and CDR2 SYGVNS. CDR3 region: CAGSGQGRDTQYF. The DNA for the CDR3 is TGTGCCGGCAGTGGACAGGGGAGGGATACGCAGTATTTT.

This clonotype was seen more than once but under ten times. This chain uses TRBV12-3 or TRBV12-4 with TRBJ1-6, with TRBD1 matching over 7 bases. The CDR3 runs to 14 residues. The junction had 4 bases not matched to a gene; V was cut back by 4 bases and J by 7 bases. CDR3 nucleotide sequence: TGTGCCAGCAGTTCTGGGACAGCCAATTCACCCCTCCACTTT. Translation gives CASSSGTANSPLHF.

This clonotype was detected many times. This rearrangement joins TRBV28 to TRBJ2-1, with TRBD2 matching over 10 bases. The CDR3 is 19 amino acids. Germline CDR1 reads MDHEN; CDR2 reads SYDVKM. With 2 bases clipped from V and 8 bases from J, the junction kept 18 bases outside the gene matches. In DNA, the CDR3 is TGTGCCAGCAGTTTACTAATCCTAGCGGGAGTCAACGGGGCGGATGAGCAGTTCTTC. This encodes CASSLLILAGVNGADEQFF.

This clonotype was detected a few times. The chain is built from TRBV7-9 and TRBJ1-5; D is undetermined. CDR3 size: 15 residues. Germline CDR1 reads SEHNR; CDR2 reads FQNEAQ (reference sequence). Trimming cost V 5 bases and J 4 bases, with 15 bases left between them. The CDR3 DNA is TGTGCCAGCAGCCTCGACTTCGGGGAAAATCAGCCCCAGCATTTT. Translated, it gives CASSLDFGENQPQHF.

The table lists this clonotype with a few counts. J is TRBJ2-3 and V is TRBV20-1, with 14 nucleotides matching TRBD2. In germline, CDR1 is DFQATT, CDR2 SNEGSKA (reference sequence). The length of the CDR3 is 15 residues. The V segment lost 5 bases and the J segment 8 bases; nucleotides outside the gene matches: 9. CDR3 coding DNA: TGCAGTGCTCTAACCGGGACTAGCGGGAGATTTACGCAGTATTTT. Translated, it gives CSALTGTSGRFTQYF.

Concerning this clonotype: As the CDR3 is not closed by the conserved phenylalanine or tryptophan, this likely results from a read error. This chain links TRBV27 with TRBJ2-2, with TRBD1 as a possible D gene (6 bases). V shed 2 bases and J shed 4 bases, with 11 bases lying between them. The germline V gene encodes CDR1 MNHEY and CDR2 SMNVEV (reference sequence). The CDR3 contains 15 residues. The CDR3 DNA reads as TGTGCCAGCAGTTTAAGTGCCAGGGGCACCGGGGAGCTGTTTTCT. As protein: CASSLSARGTGELFS.

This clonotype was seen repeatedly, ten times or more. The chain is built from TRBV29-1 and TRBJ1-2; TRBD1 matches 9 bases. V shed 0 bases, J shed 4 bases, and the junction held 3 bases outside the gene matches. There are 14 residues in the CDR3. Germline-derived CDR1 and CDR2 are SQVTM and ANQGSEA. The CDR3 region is CSVEDRDRAYGYTF. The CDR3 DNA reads TGCAGCGTTGAAGATCGGGACAGGGCCTATGGCTACACCTTC.

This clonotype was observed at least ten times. CDR3 sequence (DNA): TGTGCCAGCAGTTCCCACGGGACTAGCGGGAGTCAGACCCAGTACTTC. Its translation is CASSSHGTSGSQTQYF. The chain employs TRBV28 and TRBJ2-5; 14 bases match TRBD2. From germline, CDR1 is MDHEN and CDR2 SYDVKM. The CDR3 covers 16 residues. V trimming: 4 bases; J trimming: 6 bases; junction bases outside the gene matches: 7.

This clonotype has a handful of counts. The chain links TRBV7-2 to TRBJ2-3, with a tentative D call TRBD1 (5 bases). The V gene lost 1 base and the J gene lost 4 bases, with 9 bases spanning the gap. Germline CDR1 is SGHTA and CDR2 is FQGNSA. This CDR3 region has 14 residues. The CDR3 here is CASSLGRVADTQYF. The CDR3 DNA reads TGTGCCAGCAGCTTAGGCAGGGTTGCAGATACGCAGTATTTT.

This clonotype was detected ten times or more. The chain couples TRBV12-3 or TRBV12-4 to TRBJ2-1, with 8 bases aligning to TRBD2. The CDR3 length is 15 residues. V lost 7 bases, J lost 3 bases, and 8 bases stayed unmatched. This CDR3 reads CASKLIAGFYNEQFF. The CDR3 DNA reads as TGTGCCAGCAAATTAATAGCGGGATTCTACAATGAGCAGTTCTTC.

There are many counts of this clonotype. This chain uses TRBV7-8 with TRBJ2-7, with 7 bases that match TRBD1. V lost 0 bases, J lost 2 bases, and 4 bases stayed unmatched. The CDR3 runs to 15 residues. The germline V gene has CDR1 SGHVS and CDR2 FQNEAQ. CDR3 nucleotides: TGTGCCAGCAGCTTAGCAAGCCAGGGGGCCTACGAGCAGTACTTC. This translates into CASSLASQGAYEQYF. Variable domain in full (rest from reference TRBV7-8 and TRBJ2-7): GAGVSQSPRYKVAKRGQDVALRCDPISGHVSLFWYQQALGQGPEFLTYFQNEAQLDKSGLPSDRFFAERPEGSVSTLKIQRTQQEDSAVYLCASSLASQGAYEQYFGPGTRLTVT.

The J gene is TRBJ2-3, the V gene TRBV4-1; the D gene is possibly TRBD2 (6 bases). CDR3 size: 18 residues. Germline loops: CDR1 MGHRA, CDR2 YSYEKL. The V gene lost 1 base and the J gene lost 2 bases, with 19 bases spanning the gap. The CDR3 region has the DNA TGCGCCAGCAGCCAAGTGGCGGTTGGGAGGATTTACACAGATACGCAGTATTTT. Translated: CASSQVAVGRIYTDTQYF.

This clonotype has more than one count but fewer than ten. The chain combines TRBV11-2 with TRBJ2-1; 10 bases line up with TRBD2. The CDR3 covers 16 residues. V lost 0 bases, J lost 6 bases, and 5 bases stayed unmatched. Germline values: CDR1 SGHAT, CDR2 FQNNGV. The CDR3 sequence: CASSLETAGGPNEQFF. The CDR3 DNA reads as TGTGCCAGCAGCTTAGAGACAGCGGGAGGGCCCAATGAGCAGTTCTTC.

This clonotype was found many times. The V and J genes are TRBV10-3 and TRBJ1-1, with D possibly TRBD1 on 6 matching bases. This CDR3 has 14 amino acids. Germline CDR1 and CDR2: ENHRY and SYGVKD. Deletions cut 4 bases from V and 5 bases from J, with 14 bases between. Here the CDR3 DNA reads TGTGCCATCAGTGTCGGGGGGCCGGAGACTGAAGCTTTCTTT. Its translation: CAISVGGPETEAFF.

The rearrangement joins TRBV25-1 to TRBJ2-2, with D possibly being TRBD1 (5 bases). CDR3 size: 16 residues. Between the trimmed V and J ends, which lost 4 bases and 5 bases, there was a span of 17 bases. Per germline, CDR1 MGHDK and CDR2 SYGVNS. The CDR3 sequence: CASSGPQGSATGELFF. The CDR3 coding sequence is TGTGCCAGCAGTGGGCCTCAGGGATCGGCAACCGGGGAGCTGTTTTTT.

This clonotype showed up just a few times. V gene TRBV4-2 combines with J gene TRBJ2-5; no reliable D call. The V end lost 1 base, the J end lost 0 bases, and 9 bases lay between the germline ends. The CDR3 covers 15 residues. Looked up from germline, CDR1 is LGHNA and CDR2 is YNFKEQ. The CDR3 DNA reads TGTGCCAGCAGCCAAGTCGGACGTTACCAAGAGACCCAGTACTTC. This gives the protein CASSQVGRYQETQYF.